One sample yielded the 7 T cell receptor beta chains listed below, sequenced in a study of T cell responses to AZD1222 COVID-19 vaccine. Generated by immunoSEQ multiplex PCR, the TCRdb table keeps only in-frame clones and is missing some. The sample has 150,000 or so clones, 70% to 90% seen once. The specimen was peripheral blood, collected on day 0 of AZD1222 vaccination. The source of these receptors is an adult in good health.

Comment on this clone: The junction differs from germline at one of its ends, possibly a read error. The chain couples TRBV6-4 to TRBJ2-7, with 7 bases fitting TRBD2. Germline loops: CDR1 MRHNA, CDR2 SNTAGT. CDR3 length: 13 amino acids. The CDR3 reads CASSDPLAAGVSF. The CDR3 region has the DNA TGTGCCAGCAGTGACCCCCTAGCGGCCGGAGTAAGCTTC.

The chain joins TRBV9 to TRBJ2-1, with 8 bases identical to TRBD2. J gave up 10 bases and V 4 bases, and 13 bases lay outside the gene matches. Germline lookup yields CDR1 SGDLS and CDR2 YYNGEE. The CDR3 is 15 residues long. CDR3 DNA: TGTGCCAGCAGCCGGGGACTAGGGGCATCTAGGGAGCAGTTCTTC. This gives the protein CASSRGLGASREQFF.

The genes are TRBV6-5 and TRBJ1-2, with D maybe TRBD1 (5 bases). With 0 bases removed from V and 8 bases from J, the gap between germline ends came to 7 bases. From germline, CDR1 is MNHEY and CDR2 SVGAGI. The CDR3 sequence is 12 residues long. This CDR3 reads CASSYSGGGYTF. The CDR3 DNA reads as TGTGCCAGCAGTTACTCGGGGGGAGGCTACACCTTC.

V and J are TRBV24-1 and TRBJ1-2, with 8 bases matching TRBD1. Trimming removed 9 bases from V and 5 bases from J; junction bases left unmatched: 7. Germline V gives CDR1 KGHDR, CDR2 SFDVKD. CDR3 length equals 13 residues. CDR3 in DNA: TGTGCCACCGTAACCGGACAGGGTTATGGCTACACCTTC. Translated, it gives CATVTGQGYGYTF.

The J gene is TRBJ2-7, the V gene TRBV6-1, with D perhaps being TRBD1 or TRBD2 (5 bases each). This CDR3 is 16 amino acids long. Germline lookup yields CDR1 MNHNS and CDR2 SASEGT. V lost 3 bases and J 2 bases, leaving 17 bases between the germline ends. The DNA for the CDR3 is TGTGCCAGCAGTGAGTGGGGTGGGGGTGGCACCTACGAGCAGTACTTC. Its protein product is CASSEWGGGGTYEQYF.

This clone was recorded once. The genes are TRBV6-5 and TRBJ2-5; D possibly corresponds to TRBD1 (6 bases). Between the trimmed V and J ends, which lost 5 bases and 5 bases, there was a span of 15 bases. Germline V gene sequence: CDR1 MNHEY, CDR2 SVGAGI. The CDR3 is made up of 14 amino acids. The CDR3 here is CASSPGHGWETQYF. The CDR3 DNA follows: TGTGCCAGCAGTCCGGGACATGGCTGGGAGACCCAGTACTTC.

The CDR3 is CASSSGTGGNTEAFF. The DNA of the CDR3 is TGTGCCAGCAGCTCCGGGACAGGGGGCAACACTGAAGCTTTCTTT. V and J are TRBV5-6 and TRBJ1-1; 12 nucleotides line up with TRBD1. CDR3 length equals 15 residues. Germline CDR1 reads SGHDT; CDR2 reads YYEEEE. Germline trimming cut 3 bases from V and 2 bases from J; bases unmatched to any gene: 2.